One and the same sample provided the 4 T cell receptor beta chains below, sequenced in a study of T cell repertoires in cytomegalovirus infection. MiXCR, applied by TCRdb to the reads, yields one record per CDR3 protein. This table has 200,000 to 250,000 distinct CDR3 sequences, 9% to 15% appearing once. The sample was PBMCs. The receptors come from a human donor in good health (CMV status not recorded). Some clones in this sample may be carry-over from other donors' samples.

This clonotype was seen ten or more times. J is TRBJ2-3 and V is TRBV7-2; 15 nucleotides align to TRBD2. Germline CDR1 and CDR2: SGHTA and FQGNSA. CDR3 length equals 17 residues. Losses at the gene ends were 1 base for V and 6 bases for J; bases not matched to a gene: 5. This CDR3 is CASSLEGTSGGLDTQYF. The CDR3 DNA is TGTGCCAGCAGCTTAGAGGGGACTAGCGGGGGGTTGGATACGCAGTATTTT.

The chain has TRBV2 and TRBJ1-3; 7 positions agree with TRBD1. V lost 5 bases to trimming and J lost 2 bases; unmatched junction nucleotides: 0. This CDR3 contains 13 residues. Germline lookup yields CDR1 SNHLY and CDR2 FYNNEI. The CDR3 region is CASSTGAGNTIYF. CDR3 sequence (DNA): TGTGCCAGCAGTACAGGGGCTGGAAACACCATATATTTT.

This clonotype has ten or more counts. J is TRBJ2-6 and V is TRBV13, with TRBD1 matching 9 bases. Trimming removed 5 bases from V and 3 bases from J; junction bases left unmatched: 11. Germline V gene lookup returns CDR1 PRHDT and CDR2 FYEKMQ (reference sequence). This CDR3 is built from 18 residues. The CDR3 DNA sequence: TGTGCCAGCAGCCACGCGCGGGACAGGGATTTTGGGGCCAACGTCCTGACTTTC. This gives the protein CASSHARDRDFGANVLTF.

This clonotype was found many times. This chain connects TRBV7-2 to TRBJ1-6, with D unresolved. CDR3 size: 14 residues. V dropped 1 base and J dropped 9 bases, with 10 bases sitting between them. Per germline, CDR1 SGHTA and CDR2 FQGNSA. DNA for the CDR3: TGTGCCAGCAGCTTAGAGGGCCCTCTTTCACCCCTCCACTTT. Translated, it gives CASSLEGPLSPLHF.